The next 22 T cell receptor beta chains were all read from a single sample in a study of cytomegalovirus exposure and HLA in healthy donors. PCR was performed using 60 Vbeta and 13 Jbeta primers. Assay: immunoSEQ multiplex PCR; the TCRdb copy retains only in-frame clones and omits some. The top ten hold nearly 6% of the sample, which has 50,000 to 70,000 clones, more than 75% seen once. Sequencing was done on a sample of PBMCs. The origin of the receptors is a male donor in good health and CMV-seronegative.

Worth noting for this clone: Other DNA sequences in this specimen translate into the identical CDR3. J is TRBJ2-1 and V is TRBV29-1; TRBD1 matches 7 bases. This CDR3 comprises 12 residues. The germline gives CDR1 SQVTM, CDR2 ANQGSEA. V was pared by 6 bases and J by 8 bases, with 7 bases of the junction left unmatched. The CDR3 DNA follows: TGCAGCGTCGAAAGACAGGGCCATGAGCAGTTCTTC. Protein product: CSVERQGHEQFF.

This chain connects TRBV5-1 to TRBJ1-1; 7 bases fit TRBD1. Trimming removed 3 bases from V and 5 bases from J; junction bases left unmatched: 7. CDR1 is SGHRS, CDR2 YFSETQ, per germline. The CDR3 sequence is 14 residues long. CDR3 region: CASSSLQGNTEAFF. Written as DNA, the CDR3 is TGCGCCAGCAGCTCGCTACAGGGGAATACTGAAGCTTTCTTT.

This clone appeared once. This chain connects TRBV5-1 to TRBJ2-1, with 8 bases lining up with TRBD2. V lost 0 bases, J lost 4 bases, and 15 bases stayed unmatched. The CDR3 sequence is 19 residues long. The germline CDR1 and CDR2 sequences are SGHRS and YFSETQ. DNA of the CDR3: TGCGCCAGCAGCTTGGATAGGCGGGGGGCCCTCGCCTTATACAATGAGCAGTTCTTC. It yields the protein CASSLDRRGALALYNEQFF.

The CDR3 reads CASSSSANYGYTF. CDR3 DNA: TGTGCCAGCTCGTCTTCCGCTAACTATGGCTACACCTTC. The genes are TRBV6-6 and TRBJ1-2, with D uncertain. The length of the CDR3 is 13 residues. Germline assignment: CDR1 MNHNY and CDR2 SVGAGI (reference sequence). Between the trimmed V and J ends, which lost 8 bases and 0 bases, there was a span of 10 bases.

The rearrangement uses TRBV6-6 and TRBJ2-2; D is perhaps TRBD2 (5 bases). The CDR3 consists of 16 residues. CDR1 and CDR2 from the germline V gene are MNHNY and SVGAGI (reference sequence). V shed 6 bases and J shed 4 bases, with 18 bases lying between them. CDR3: CASSLGFHRGTGELFF. In nucleotides, the CDR3 is TGTGCCAGCAGCCTCGGCTTTCACCGGGGCACCGGGGAGCTGTTTTTT.

The chain employs TRBV28 and TRBJ2-7; the D is unclear. Germline CDR1 MDHEN, CDR2 SYDVKM. This CDR3 comprises 15 residues. The germline V and J ends were trimmed by 2 bases and 2 bases, with 13 bases remaining between them. CDR3: CASSLPSDGAYEQYF. The CDR3, as DNA: TGTGCCAGCAGTTTACCTTCTGACGGAGCCTACGAGCAGTACTTC.

This chain uses TRBV4-2 with TRBJ2-3; 7 bases are a match to TRBD2. V shed 3 bases and J 5 bases; nucleotides not matched to a gene: 5. Germline CDR1 is LGHNA and CDR2 is YNFKEQ. The CDR3 covers 14 residues. DNA of the CDR3: TGTGCCAGCAGCCACGTGGGGGGGAGAGATACGCAGTATTTT. Residues: CASSHVGGRDTQYF.

The chain is built from TRBV7-8 and TRBJ2-3; 15 bases line up with TRBD2. The V and J ends lost 1 base and 8 bases, in that order; junction bases with no gene match: 7. This CDR3 is 17 amino acids long. The germline gives CDR1 SGHVS, CDR2 FQNEAQ. The CDR3 is CASSLGWTSGGAFTQYF. The CDR3 DNA sequence: TGTGCCAGCAGCTTAGGGTGGACTAGCGGGGGGGCCTTTACGCAGTATTTT.

V is TRBV14 and J is TRBJ2-7; the D gene is possibly TRBD1 (6 bases). V dropped 3 bases and J dropped 2 bases, with 20 bases sitting between them. Looked up from germline, CDR1 is SGHDN and CDR2 is FVKESK. This CDR3 has 17 amino acids. CDR3 loop: CASSQLQQGEYAYEQYF. The DNA of the CDR3 is TGTGCCAGCAGCCAGCTCCAACAGGGAGAGTACGCCTACGAGCAGTACTTC.

The V call is TRBV12-5, the J call TRBJ2-7, with D possibly TRBD2 on 6 matching bases. V dropped 5 bases and J dropped 0 bases, with 11 bases sitting between them. Germline V lookup: CDR1 LGHNT, CDR2 FRNRAP. The CDR3 totals 14 residues. This chain's CDR3 is CASGPGLGSYEQYF. CDR3 sequence (DNA): TGTGCTAGTGGTCCGGGACTTGGCTCCTACGAGCAGTACTTC.

This clone was seen only once. The V call is TRBV7-2, the J call TRBJ2-7; D is possibly TRBD2 (5 bases). CDR1 and CDR2 (germline): SGHTA, FQGNSA. The length of the CDR3 is 13 residues. V was trimmed by 4 bases and J by 3 bases, leaving 10 bases between them. CDR3 region: CASSSGERYEQYF. For the CDR3, the DNA is TGTGCCAGCAGCTCCGGGGAACGCTACGAGCAGTACTTC. Filled out from reference TRBV7-2 and TRBJ2-7, the complete variable domain reads GAGVSQSPSNKVTEKGKDVELRCDPISGHTALYWYRQSLGQGLEFLIYFQGNSAPDKSGLPSDRFSAERTGGSVSTLTIQRTQQEDSAVYLCASSSGERYEQYFGPGTRLTVT.

The V call is TRBV5-1, the J call TRBJ1-1, with TRBD1 matching 9 bases. The CDR3 is made up of 13 amino acids. V lost 9 bases, J lost 3 bases, and 6 bases stayed unmatched. The V gene's germline CDR1 is SGHRS and CDR2 YFSETQ. This CDR3 is CATRDREYTEAFF. The CDR3, as DNA: TGCGCCACCCGGGACAGGGAGTACACTGAAGCTTTCTTT.

This chain uses TRBV13 with TRBJ2-1; TRBD2 aligns across 13 bases. The V gene end was trimmed by 5 bases and the J gene end by 5 bases; junction bases not matched to a gene: 3. CDR1 PRHDT and CDR2 FYEKMQ come from the germline V gene (reference sequence). The length of the CDR3 is 15 residues. The CDR3 DNA is TGTGCCAGCAGCAGGACTAGCGGGGGAAACAATGAGCAGTTCTTC. It encodes CASSRTSGGNNEQFF.

The chain joins TRBV7-2 to TRBJ1-5, with no clear D. V lost 1 base, J lost 0 bases, and 10 bases lay in between. CDR1 and CDR2 (germline): SGHTA, FQGNSA. CDR3 size: 16 residues. The CDR3 DNA follows: TGTGCCAGCAGCTTAGGATCGGGGTTTAGCAATCAGCCCCAGCATTTT. It is translated as CASSLGSGFSNQPQHF.

This clone was observed a few times. The chain uses TRBV18 and TRBJ2-3; 8 bases fit TRBD1. CDR1 and CDR2 from the germline V gene are KGHSH and LQKENI. This CDR3 region has 13 residues. The V gene end was trimmed by 5 bases and the J gene end by 6 bases; junction bases not matched to a gene: 4. CDR3 nucleotide sequence: TGTGCCAGCTCAACAAACAGGGGGGATACGCAGTATTTT. This sequence encodes CASSTNRGDTQYF.

This clone was seen just once. The chain joins TRBV7-2 to TRBJ1-1; TRBD1 matches 7 bases. CDR3 size: 14 residues. Trimming at V came to 4 bases and at J to 2 bases, leaving 4 bases not matched to a gene. Germline CDR1 reads SGHTA; CDR2 reads FQGNSA. The CDR3 DNA reads TGTGCCAGCAGCTCGACAGGGTTCAACACTGAAGCTTTCTTT. This sequence encodes CASSSTGFNTEAFF.

In DNA, the CDR3 is TGTGCCTGGAGTCCCCGGACTTGGTATCGGGATTCACCCCTCCACTTT. Protein sequence: CAWSPRTWYRDSPLHF. The V and J genes are TRBV30 and TRBJ1-6, with unresolved D. Germline values: CDR1 GTSNPN, CDR2 SVGIG (reference sequence). V lost 2 bases and J lost 8, with 19 bases in between. The CDR3 spans 16 residues.

The sample holds a few counts of this clone. The CDR3 coding sequence is TGTGCCAGCAGCTTTACAGGGGACTATGGCTACACCTTC. Amino acids: CASSFTGDYGYTF. The rearrangement joins TRBV7-9 to TRBJ1-2; 7 nucleotides agree with TRBD1. Per the germline V gene, CDR1 is SEHNR and CDR2 is FQNEAQ (reference sequence). The V gene end was trimmed by 3 bases and the J gene end by 3 bases; junction bases not matched to a gene: 1. CDR3 length equals 13 residues.

The CDR3 loop reads CASSLVQSNYGYTF. The CDR3 DNA reads TGCGCCAGCAGCTTGGTACAGTCTAACTATGGCTACACCTTC. This chain uses TRBV5-1 with TRBJ1-2; no definite D call. V shed 0 bases and J shed 0 bases, with 6 bases lying between them. This CDR3 comprises 14 residues. CDR1 and CDR2 from the germline V gene are SGHRS and YFSETQ. Looking up the rest from reference TRBV5-1 and TRBJ1-2 gives the full variable domain: KAGVTQTPRYLIKTRGQQVTLSCSPISGHRSVSWYQQTPGQGLQFLFEYFSETQRNKGNFPGRFSGRQFSNSRSEMNVSTLELGDSALYLCASSLVQSNYGYTFGSGTRLTVV.

By share of the sample, this clone is medium-sized (0.01 to 0.1%). The chain couples TRBV19 to TRBJ2-7; TRBD1 agrees at 12 bases. Germline CDR1 LNHDA, CDR2 SQIVND (reference sequence). The CDR3 is made up of 15 amino acids. Trimming removed 1 base from V and 6 bases from J; junction bases left unmatched: 4. DNA for the CDR3: TGTGCCAGTAGTATAGGAGGGACAGGGGGCGGCGAGCAGTACTTC. Translated: CASSIGGTGGGEQYF.

This sequence joins TRBV29-1 and TRBJ2-7, with a weak D call TRBD2 (6 bases). Per germline, CDR1 SQVTM and CDR2 ANQGSEA. Deletions cut 6 bases from V and 0 bases from J, with 9 bases between. The length of the CDR3 is 12 residues. The DNA of the CDR3 is TGCAGCGTGGGAGCGGGCTCCTACGAGCAGTACTTC. Amino acids: CSVGAGSYEQYF.

With respect to this clone: The sample has other DNA sequences that encode this CDR3 too. CDR3 in amino acids: CASSLGTGAYEQYF. The CDR3 bases are TGCGCCAGCAGCTTGGGGACAGGGGCCTACGAGCAGTACTTC. The chain joins TRBV5-1 to TRBJ2-7; 9 bases are shared with TRBD1. The germline CDR1 and CDR2 sequences are SGHRS and YFSETQ. After removal of 0 bases from V and 2 bases from J, the junction contained 0 bases not matched to a gene. This CDR3 has 14 residues.